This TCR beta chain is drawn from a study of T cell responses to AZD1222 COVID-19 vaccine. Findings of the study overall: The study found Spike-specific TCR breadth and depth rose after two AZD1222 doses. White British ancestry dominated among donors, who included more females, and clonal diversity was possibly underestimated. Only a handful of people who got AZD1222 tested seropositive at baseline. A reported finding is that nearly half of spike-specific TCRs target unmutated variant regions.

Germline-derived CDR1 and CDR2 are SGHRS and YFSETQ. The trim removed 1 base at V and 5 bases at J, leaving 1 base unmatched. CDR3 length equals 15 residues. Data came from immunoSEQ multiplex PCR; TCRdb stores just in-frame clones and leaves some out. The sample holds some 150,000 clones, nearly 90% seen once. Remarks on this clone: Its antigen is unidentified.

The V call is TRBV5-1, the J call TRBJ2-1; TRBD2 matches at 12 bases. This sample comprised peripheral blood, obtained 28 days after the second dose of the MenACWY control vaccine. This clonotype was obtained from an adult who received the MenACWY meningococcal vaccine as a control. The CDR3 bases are TGCGCCAGCAGCTTGCCTAGCGGGAGGGACAATGAGCAGTTCTTC. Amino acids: CASSLPSGRDNEQFF.